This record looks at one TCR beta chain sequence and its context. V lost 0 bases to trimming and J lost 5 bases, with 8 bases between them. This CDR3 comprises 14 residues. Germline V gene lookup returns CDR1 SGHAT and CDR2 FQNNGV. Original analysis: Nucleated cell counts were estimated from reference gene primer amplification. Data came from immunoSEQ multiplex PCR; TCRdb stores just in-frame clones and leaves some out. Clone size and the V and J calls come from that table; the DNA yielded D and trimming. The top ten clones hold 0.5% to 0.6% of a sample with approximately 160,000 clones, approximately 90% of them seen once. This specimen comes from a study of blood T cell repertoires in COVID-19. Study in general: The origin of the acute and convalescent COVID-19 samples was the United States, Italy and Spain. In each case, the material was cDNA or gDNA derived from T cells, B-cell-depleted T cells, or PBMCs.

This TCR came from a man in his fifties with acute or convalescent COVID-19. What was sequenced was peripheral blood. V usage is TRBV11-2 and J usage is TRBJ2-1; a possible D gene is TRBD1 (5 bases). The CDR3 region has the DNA TGTGCCAGCAGCTTAGAATGGACAAACAATGAGCAGTTCTTC. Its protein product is CASSLEWTNNEQFF. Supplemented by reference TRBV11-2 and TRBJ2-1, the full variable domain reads EAGVAQSPRYKIIEKRQSVAFWCNPISGHATLYWYQQILGQGPKLLIQFQNNGVVDDSQLPKDRFSAERLKGVDSTLKIQPAKLEDSAVYLCASSLEWTNNEQFFGPGTRLTVL.